A single sample gave rise to the 17 T cell receptor beta chains below, sequenced in a study of CD8+CD57+ T cells in acquired aplastic anemia. For sequencing, patients were chosen who had shown expansion of CD8+CD57+ cells by flow cytometry. Profiles of TCR beta VDJ and CDR3 were generated from a genomic DNA template. Each CDR3 protein gets one entry after TCRdb re-called the reads with MiXCR. The sample has around 150,000 distinct CDR3 sequences; 70% to 80% are singletons. Sequenced: sorted CD4+, CD8+, or CD8+CD57+ T cells (not recorded which) from PBMCs. The receptors shown here come from a human donor with aplastic anemia.

The chain combines TRBV20-1 with TRBJ2-7, with a possible D match to TRBD1 (5 bases). The CDR3 is made up of 12 amino acids. Per germline, CDR1 DFQATT and CDR2 SNEGSKA (reference sequence). CDR3 amino acids: CTTNSRAREQYV. The CDR3 DNA reads as TGCACTACGAATTCCAGGGCCCGCGAGCAGTACGTC.

In its sample, this clonotype was seen a few times. Since a much larger clone is just one base distant, this may be a read error. Likely a read error: the CDR3 ends without its conserved phenylalanine or tryptophan. The chain couples TRBV4-3 to TRBJ1-6, with D perhaps TRBD1 (5 bases). V shed 0 bases and J shed 5 bases, with 5 bases lying between them. This CDR3 region has 14 residues. From germline, CDR1 is LGHNA and CDR2 YSLEER. The CDR3 DNA reads as TGCGCCAGCAGCCAAGACAGGGATAATTCACCCCTCCACCTT. It translates to CASSQDRDNSPLHL.

The rearrangement links TRBV20-1 to TRBJ2-7; maybe TRBD1 (5 bases). The length of the CDR3 is 11 residues. V was pared by 3 bases and J by 6 bases, with 9 bases between. The germline CDR1 and CDR2 sequences are DFQATT and SNEGSKA (reference sequence). The CDR3 reads CSASQGGEQYF. CDR3 nucleotide sequence: TGCAGTGCTAGCCAGGGCGGCGAGCAGTACTTC.

This chain connects TRBV7-3 to TRBJ2-1, with TRBD2 identical over 7 bases. The J segment lost 7 bases and the V segment lost 2 bases, leaving 11 bases of the junction unmatched. The CDR3 has 16 residues. Germline V lookup: CDR1 SGHTA, CDR2 FQGTGA. CDR3 DNA: TGTGCCAGCAGCTTAGGAAGTTGGGGGGGAGAGAATGAGCAGTTCTTC. Its translation: CASSLGSWGGENEQFF.

This sequence joins TRBV7-8 and TRBJ1-2; TRBD1 is a possible D gene (5 bases). Per the germline V gene, CDR1 is SGHVS and CDR2 is FQNEAQ. This CDR3 comprises 15 residues. The V end was cut by 5 bases, the J end by 4 bases, with 17 bases between. The CDR3 nucleotides read TGTGCCAGCAGCCAAGAGGTCAGGGAAACCTATGGCTACACCTTC. Amino acid sequence: CASSQEVRETYGYTF.

CDR3 loop: CASSQGLRSSVQYF. In DNA form, the CDR3 reads TGTGCCAGCAGCCAAGGATTACGGAGTTCGGTCCAGTACTTC. The V and J genes are TRBV14 and TRBJ2-5; D is undetermined. Trimming took off 1 base at V and 10 bases at J, with 16 bases between the two ends. CDR3 length equals 14 residues. Germline CDR1 and CDR2: SGHDN and FVKESK.

This clonotype was counted between two and nine times. V and J are TRBV19 and TRBJ2-3, with 7 bases identical to TRBD2. V lost 5 bases, J lost 0 bases, and 2 bases stayed unmatched. This CDR3 spans 14 amino acids. CDR1 LNHDA and CDR2 SQIVND come from the germline V gene (reference sequence). CDR3 DNA sequence: TGTGCCAGTAGTCCGCGGGGGAGCACAGATACGCAGTATTTT. This encodes CASSPRGSTDTQYF.

This clonotype was seen a handful of times. The chain is built from TRBV15 and TRBJ2-7, with 12 bases aligning to TRBD1. This CDR3 is built from 15 residues. J was trimmed by 9 bases and V by 4 bases; bases with no gene match: 10. Germline lookup yields CDR1 LNHNV and CDR2 YYDKDF (reference sequence). The CDR3 reads CATSKSGTGGLGQYF. CDR3 sequence (DNA): TGTGCCACCAGCAAGTCCGGGACAGGGGGCTTGGGGCAGTACTTC.

The chain uses TRBV29-1 and TRBJ2-3, with TRBD2 matching over 9 bases. Trimming took 4 bases from V and 5 from J; bases not matched to a gene: 4. Germline CDR1 SQVTM, CDR2 ANQGSEA. This CDR3 comprises 13 residues. CDR3 region: CSVVPAGGDTQYF. CDR3 coding DNA: TGCAGCGTTGTTCCAGCGGGAGGAGATACGCAGTATTTT.

The chain carries TRBV11-3 and TRBJ2-7; D not resolved. Between the trimmed V and J ends, which lost 5 bases and 1 base, there was a span of 15 bases. CDR3 length equals 15 residues. Germline V gene lookup returns CDR1 SGHNT and CDR2 YENEEA. CDR3 protein: CASSQSLSGSYEQYF. The CDR3 DNA sequence: TGTGCCAGCAGCCAAAGTCTGAGTGGGTCCTACGAGCAGTACTTC.

Details on this clonotype: At one end the junction does not follow the germline gene, possibly because of a read error. This rearrangement joins TRBV5-1 to TRBJ2-2, with D maybe TRBD2 (6 bases). Germline values: CDR1 SGHRS, CDR2 YFSETQ. The CDR3 loop spans 14 amino acids. The CDR3 protein is CASSSGHNTGGLFF. CDR3 bases: TGCGCCAGCAGTTCCGGACACAACACCGGGGGGCTGTTTTTT.

The chain couples TRBV10-3 to TRBJ2-1; D gene ambiguous. The CDR3 is 13 amino acids. Germline V gene data show CDR1 as ENHRY and CDR2 as SYGVKD. V lost 0 bases to trimming and J lost 11 bases, with 11 bases between them. The CDR3 sequence is CAISESTTEKQFF. The CDR3, as DNA: TGTGCCATCAGTGAGTCGACCACGGAGAAGCAGTTCTTC.

This rearrangement joins TRBV15 to TRBJ2-3; 7 positions match TRBD2. The CDR3 contains 14 residues. The junction had 6 bases not matched to a gene; V was cut back by 8 bases and J by 1 base. Germline loops: CDR1 LNHNV, CDR2 YYDKDF (reference sequence). The CDR3 coding sequence is TGTGCCACCCCAAATCGGGGGGGCACAGATACGCAGTATTTT. Amino acids: CATPNRGGTDTQYF.

This clonotype has only a few counts. The chain uses TRBV6-1 and TRBJ2-3; D remains ambiguous. Germline values: CDR1 MNHNS, CDR2 SASEGT. Deletions cut 10 bases from V and 0 bases from J, with 5 bases between. CDR3 length equals 11 residues. The CDR3 DNA follows: TGTGCCATCAGGAGCACAGATACGCAGTATTTT. This codes for CAIRSTDTQYF.

This clonotype was detected only once. The chain recombines TRBV2 with TRBJ1-1; TRBD1 is a possible D gene (6 bases). V lost 5 bases to trimming and J lost 4 bases, with 14 bases between them. Germline V gene sequence: CDR1 SNHLY, CDR2 FYNNEI. The CDR3 contains 14 residues. The CDR3 DNA is TGTGCCAGCAGTTTCAGACAGGAGGCCACTGAAGCTTTCTTT. This encodes CASSFRQEATEAFF.

This clonotype appeared once. This chain connects TRBV5-5 to TRBJ1-1, with 7 positions matching TRBD1. V lost 6 bases and J lost 8; bases outside the gene matches: 7. The CDR3 is 12 residues long. From germline, CDR1 is SGHKS and CDR2 YYEKEE (reference sequence). CDR3 sequence reads: CASKAVDREAFF. CDR3 in DNA: TGTGCCAGCAAGGCCGTGGACAGGGAAGCTTTCTTT.

The chain is built from TRBV6-1 and TRBJ2-7; D is unclear. CDR3 length: 16 residues. Germline loops: CDR1 MNHNS, CDR2 SASEGT. V was pared by 4 bases and J by 3 bases, with 19 bases between. CDR3 DNA sequence: TGTGCCAGCAGTGGGTTGGGCCCCTTGCCCTACTACGAGCAGTACTTC. It codes for CASSGLGPLPYYEQYF.